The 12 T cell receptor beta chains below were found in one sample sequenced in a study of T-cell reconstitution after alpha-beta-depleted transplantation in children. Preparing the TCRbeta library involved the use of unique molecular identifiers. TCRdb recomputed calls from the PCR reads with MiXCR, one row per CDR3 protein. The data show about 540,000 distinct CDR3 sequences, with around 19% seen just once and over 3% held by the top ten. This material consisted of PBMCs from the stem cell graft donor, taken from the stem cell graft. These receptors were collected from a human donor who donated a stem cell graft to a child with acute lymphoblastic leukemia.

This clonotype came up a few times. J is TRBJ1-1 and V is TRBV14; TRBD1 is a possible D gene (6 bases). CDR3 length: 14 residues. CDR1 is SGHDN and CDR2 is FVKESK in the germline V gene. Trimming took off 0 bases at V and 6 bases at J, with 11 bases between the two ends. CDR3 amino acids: CASSQDLGGSEAFF. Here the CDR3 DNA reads TGTGCCAGCAGCCAAGATTTAGGGGGTTCTGAAGCTTTCTTT. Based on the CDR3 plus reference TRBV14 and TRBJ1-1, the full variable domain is EAGVTQFPSHSVIEKGQTVTLRCDPISGHDNLYWYRRVMGKEIKFLLHFVKESKQDESGMPNNRFLAERTGGTYSTLKVQPAELEDSGVYFCASSQDLGGSEAFFGQGTRLTVV.

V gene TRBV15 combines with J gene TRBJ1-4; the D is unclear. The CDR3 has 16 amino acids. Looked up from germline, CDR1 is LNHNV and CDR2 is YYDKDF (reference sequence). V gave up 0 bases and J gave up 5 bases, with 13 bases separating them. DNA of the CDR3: TGTGCCACCAGCAGAGATACACCGGTCAAAAATGAAAAACTGTTTTTT. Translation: CATSRDTPVKNEKLFF.

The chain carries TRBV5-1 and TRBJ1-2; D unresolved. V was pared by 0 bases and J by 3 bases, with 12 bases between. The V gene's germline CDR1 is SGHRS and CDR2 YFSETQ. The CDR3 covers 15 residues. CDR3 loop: CASSLGVGEHYGYTF. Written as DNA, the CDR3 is TGCGCCAGCAGCTTGGGGGTCGGAGAACACTATGGCTACACCTTC.

CDR3: CASSDPTGGFSETQYF. CDR3 sequence (DNA): TGTGCCAGCAGTGACCCGACAGGGGGATTTTCAGAGACCCAGTACTTC. V gene TRBV6-1 combines with J gene TRBJ2-5; the match to TRBD1 covers 9 bases. Germline-derived CDR1 and CDR2 are MNHNS and SASEGT. The CDR3 is 16 amino acids. Trimming cost V 3 bases and J 4 bases; bases outside gene matches: 9.

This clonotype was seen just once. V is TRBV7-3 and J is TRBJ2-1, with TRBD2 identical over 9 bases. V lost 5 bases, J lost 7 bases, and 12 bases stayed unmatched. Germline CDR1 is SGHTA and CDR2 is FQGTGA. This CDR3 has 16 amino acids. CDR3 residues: CASSPIFAGGLNEQFF. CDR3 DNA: TGTGCCAGCAGCCCGATATTCGCGGGAGGGCTTAATGAGCAGTTCTTC. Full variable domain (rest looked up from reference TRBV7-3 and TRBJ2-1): GAGVSQTPSNKVTEKGKYVELRCDPISGHTALYWYRQSLGQGPEFLIYFQGTGAADDSGLPNDRFFAVRPEGSVSTLKIQRTERGDSAVYLCASSPIFAGGLNEQFFGPGTRLTVL.

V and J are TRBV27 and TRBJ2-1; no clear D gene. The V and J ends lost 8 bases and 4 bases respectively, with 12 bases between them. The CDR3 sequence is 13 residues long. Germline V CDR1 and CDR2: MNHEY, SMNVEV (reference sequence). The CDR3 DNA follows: TGTGCCAGCGCTCCATTGGGGTACAATGAGCAGTTCTTC. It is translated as CASAPLGYNEQFF.

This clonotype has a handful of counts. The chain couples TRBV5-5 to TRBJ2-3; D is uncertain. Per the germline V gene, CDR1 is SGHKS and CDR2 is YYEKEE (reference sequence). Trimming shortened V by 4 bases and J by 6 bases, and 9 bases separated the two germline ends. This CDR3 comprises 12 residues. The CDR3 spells CASSRAIDTQYF. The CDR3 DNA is TGTGCCAGCAGCCGCGCTATCGATACGCAGTATTTT.

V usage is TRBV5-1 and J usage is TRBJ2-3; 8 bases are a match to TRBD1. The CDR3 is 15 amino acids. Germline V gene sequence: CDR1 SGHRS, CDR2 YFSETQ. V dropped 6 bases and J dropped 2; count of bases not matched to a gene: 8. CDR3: CASTLTGAFTDTQYF. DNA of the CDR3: TGCGCCAGCACGTTGACAGGGGCTTTCACAGATACGCAGTATTTT.

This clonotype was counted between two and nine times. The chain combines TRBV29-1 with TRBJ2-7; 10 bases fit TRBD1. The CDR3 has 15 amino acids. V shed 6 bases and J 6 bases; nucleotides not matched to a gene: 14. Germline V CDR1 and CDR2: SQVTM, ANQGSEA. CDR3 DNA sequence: TGCAGCGTGACGACCCGGGACAGGGGTAAATCCGAGCAGTACTTC. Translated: CSVTTRDRGKSEQYF.

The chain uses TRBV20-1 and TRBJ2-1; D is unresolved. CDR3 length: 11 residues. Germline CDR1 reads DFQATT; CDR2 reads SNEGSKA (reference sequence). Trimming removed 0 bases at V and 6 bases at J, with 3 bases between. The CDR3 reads CSARDPNEQFF. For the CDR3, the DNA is TGCAGTGCTAGAGATCCCAATGAGCAGTTCTTC.

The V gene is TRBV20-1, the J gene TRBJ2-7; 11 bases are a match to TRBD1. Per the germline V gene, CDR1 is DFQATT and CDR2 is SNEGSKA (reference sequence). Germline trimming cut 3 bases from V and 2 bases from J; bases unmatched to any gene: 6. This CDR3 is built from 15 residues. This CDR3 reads CSASPGTGGAYEQYF. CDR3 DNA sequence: TGCAGTGCTAGCCCAGGGACAGGGGGTGCCTACGAGCAGTACTTC.

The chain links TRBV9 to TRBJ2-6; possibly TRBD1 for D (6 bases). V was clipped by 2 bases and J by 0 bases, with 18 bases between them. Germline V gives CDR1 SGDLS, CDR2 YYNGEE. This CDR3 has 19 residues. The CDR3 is CASSVLPRGTHSGANVLTF. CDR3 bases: TGTGCCAGCAGCGTTTTACCCAGGGGAACCCACTCTGGGGCCAACGTCCTGACTTTC.